The rows below give T cell receptor beta chains drawn from one sample of a study of human T cells and chemical hapten exposure. TCRdb itself ran the RACE reads through MiXCR, one entry per CDR3 protein. The top ten clones hold around 2.6% of a sample with roughly 380,000 distinct CDR3 sequences, more than 4.5% of them seen once. The sample consisted of whole blood, taken in connection with sensitization to the hapten diphenylcyclopropenone (DPC). The origin of the receptors is a woman aged 45-59 years with alopecia areata. Some clones in this sample may be carry-over from other donors' samples. CDR3s include the opening cysteine and the closing phenylalanine or tryptophan. A D gene is named only where the DNA matches it firmly. Where a row states a size, it is once, few, many or the class of an expanded clone; other rows omit it.

CDR3nt | CDR3aa | j_gene | v_gene | d_gene | abundance
TGCAGTGCCCTAGCGAGGAAAACTGAAGCTTTCTTT | CSALARKTEAFF | TRBJ1-1 | TRBV20-1 | NA | NA
TGTGCCAGCAGTTCCGTAGGGGGCGACTATGGCTACACCTTC | CASSSVGGDYGYTF | TRBJ1-2 | TRBV6-6 | TRBD1 | few
TGCGCCAGCAGCCAAGATGGAGCGGGGGGTTTTTACAATGAGCAGTTCTTC | CASSQDGAGGFYNEQFF | TRBJ2-1 | TRBV4-1 | TRBD2 | NA
TGTGCCAGCAGTTTATCGAGAACCCCCAGCCAAGAGACCCAGTACTTC | CASSLSRTPSQETQYF | TRBJ2-5 | TRBV27 | NA | many
TGCAGCGTTGCTCGGGACTCGGAGACCCCAATCGCGGCCCACAAATACAATGAGCAGTTCTTC | CSVARDSETPIAAHKYNEQFF | TRBJ2-1 | TRBV29-1 | NA | NA
TGTGCCAGCCGGACTAGCGGAGACCTTAATGAGCAGTTCTTC | CASRTSGDLNEQFF | TRBJ2-1 | TRBV12-3/TRBV12-4 | TRBD2 | NA
TGTGCCAGCAGCGCCCGGGCCCTGGGCACCGGGGAGCTGTTTTTT | CASSARALGTGELFF | TRBJ2-2 | TRBV9 | NA | NA
TGCAGTGCCACTTACAGGGGATTCTACGAGCAGTACTTC | CSATYRGFYEQYF | TRBJ2-7 | TRBV20-1 | TRBD1 | NA
TGTGCCAGCAGTCCCCGAGGACAGAACACAGATACGCAGTATTTT | CASSPRGQNTDTQYF | TRBJ2-3 | TRBV12-3/TRBV12-4 | NA | many
TGTGCCAGCAGCTTACGGGGTAGAGGGTATGGCTACACCTTC | CASSLRGRGYGYTF | TRBJ1-2 | TRBV7-8 | NA | NA
TGTGCCACCAAGCGGGGGGGTGTAAATGAGCAGTTCTTC | CATKRGGVNEQFF | TRBJ2-1 | TRBV6-1 | TRBD2 | NA
TGCAGCGTTGGTAGCTCCTACGAGCAGTACTTC | CSVGSSYEQYF | TRBJ2-7 | TRBV29-1 | NA | NA
TGTGCCAGCAGCCCTCCGGGTAGCGGCTCAGATACGCAGTATTTT | CASSPPGSGSDTQYF | TRBJ2-3 | TRBV28 | NA | many
TGTGCCACCAGCAGCCTGGGGCCGGACAGTTATAATTCACCCCTCCACTTT | CATSSLGPDSYNSPLHF | TRBJ1-6 | TRBV15 | NA | NA
TGTGCCAGCGAGGAGGGAGATACGCAGTATTTT | CASEEGDTQYF | TRBJ2-3 | TRBV28 | NA | many
TGTGCCAGCAGTTACCCCAGGCTAGCGGGAGATACGCAGTATTTT | CASSYPRLAGDTQYF | TRBJ2-3 | TRBV6-2/TRBV6-3 | TRBD2 | many
TGTGCCAGCAGTTGGGGGGGAGGAAATGAAAAACTGTTTTTT | CASSWGGGNEKLFF | TRBJ1-4 | TRBV27 | NA | few
TGTGCCAGCAGCAGAGACAGGACAGGGGGGTTGGATGAGCAGTTCTTC | CASSRDRTGGLDEQFF | TRBJ2-1 | TRBV5-4 | TRBD1 | NA
TGTGCCAGCAGCAGGGACGGATTCAATCAGCCCCAGCATTTT | CASSRDGFNQPQHF | TRBJ1-5 | TRBV9 | NA | NA
TGTGCCAGCAGCACCGGACGGGCATCTGGAAACACCATATATTTT | CASSTGRASGNTIYF | TRBJ1-3 | TRBV5-4 | NA | NA
TGTGCCAGCAGTCTACGACTAGCGGGAGGGCAGGAGACCCAGTACTTC | CASSLRLAGGQETQYF | TRBJ2-5 | TRBV12-3/TRBV12-4 | TRBD2 | many
TGTGCCAGCAGTTATGAGCCTAGCGGGAGCGGTACGCAGTATTTT | CASSYEPSGSGTQYF | TRBJ2-3 | TRBV6-5 | TRBD2 | NA
TGTGCCAGCCGGGCCCCCACGAACACTGAAGCTTTCTTT | CASRAPTNTEAFF | TRBJ1-1 | TRBV7-9 | NA | few
TGTGCCAGCAGTGAATTCAGGGTTACCTATAATTCACCCCTCCACTTT | CASSEFRVTYNSPLHF | TRBJ1-6 | TRBV6-1 | NA | few
TGTGCCTGGAGTGTACTAGGGGGCCATGGCTACACCTTC | CAWSVLGGHGYTF | TRBJ1-2 | TRBV30 | TRBD1 | NA
TGCAGTGCTCTCCTCGAGGACAGGGATCCAGACGAGCAGTACTTC | CSALLEDRDPDEQYF | TRBJ2-7 | TRBV20-1 | TRBD1 | NA
TGCAGCGGTGGACTAGCGGGAGGGAGTCGCACAGATACGCAGTATTTT | CSGGLAGGSRTDTQYF | TRBJ2-3 | TRBV29-1 | TRBD2 | NA
TGTGCCAGCAGGCCGGGACAGGGAAATCAGCCCCAGCATTTT | CASRPGQGNQPQHF | TRBJ1-5 | TRBV27 | TRBD1 | many
TGTGCCAGCAGCCAAGCGGGACCCAGAAAGGGTGCAGATACGCAGTATTTT | CASSQAGPRKGADTQYF | TRBJ2-3 | TRBV3-1 | NA | few
TGTGCCAGCAGCTTAGCGGGCCGGGTCATCCAAGAGACCCAGTACTTC | CASSLAGRVIQETQYF | TRBJ2-5 | TRBV7-2 | NA | many
TGTGCCAGCAGTTTAAGGGGGTTAATCACTGAAGCTTTCTTT | CASSLRGLITEAFF | TRBJ1-1 | TRBV12-3/TRBV12-4 | NA | NA
TGTGCCAGCTCACCTCAGGGGGCCGGCTACACCTTC | CASSPQGAGYTF | TRBJ1-2 | TRBV18 | TRBD1 | many
TGTGCCAGCAGCCACGAATGGAGGCAGGGGTGCTATGGCTACACCTTC | CASSHEWRQGCYGYTF | TRBJ1-2 | TRBV9 | NA | many
TGTGCCAGCTCACCACCGAGTCTGACAGGGATCAAGTCCGATACGCAGTATTTT | CASSPPSLTGIKSDTQYF | TRBJ2-3 | TRBV18 | TRBD1 | NA
TGTGCCAGCAGCGTAGCCACTAGCGGTAGTGAGCAGTTCTTC | CASSVATSGSEQFF | TRBJ2-1 | TRBV9 | TRBD2 | few
TGTGCCAGCAGTTCAAACTATGAAAAACTGTTTTTT | CASSSNYEKLFF | TRBJ1-4 | TRBV12-3/TRBV12-4 | NA | NA
TGTGCCAGCGGGACCGGGACAGGGACAGGAGAGACCCAGTACTTC | CASGTGTGTGETQYF | TRBJ2-5 | TRBV19 | TRBD1 | many
TGCAGCGTTCGGAGACAGGGCGCGGCAAACACTGAAGCTTTCTTT | CSVRRQGAANTEAFF | TRBJ1-1 | TRBV29-1 | TRBD1 | many
TGTGCCAGCAGCAGACTAGCGGGCCCAGGGGATACGCAGTATTTT | CASSRLAGPGDTQYF | TRBJ2-3 | TRBV12-3/TRBV12-4 | TRBD2 | many
TGTGCCAGCAGTGCCCAGCGTCTGGGCCTTAACTATGGCTACACCTTC | CASSAQRLGLNYGYTF | TRBJ1-2 | TRBV6-4 | NA | few
TGCAGCGTCGACCCTACGGGTACCAATGAGCAGTACTTC | CSVDPTGTNEQYF | TRBJ2-7 | TRBV29-1 | NA | many
TGTGCCAGCAGTCACAGGGGCGTCCGGTCCTACGAGCAGTACTTC | CASSHRGVRSYEQYF | TRBJ2-7 | TRBV6-5 | TRBD1 | NA
TGTGCCAGCAGCCGGGCCCAAGGTAGCACAGATACGCAGTATTTT | CASSRAQGSTDTQYF | TRBJ2-3 | TRBV7-2 | NA | many
TGTGCCACCAGCAGGGGGGGGGCAGGGAAGACTGAAGCTTTCTTT | CATSRGGAGKTEAFF | TRBJ1-1 | TRBV15 | NA | few
TGTGCCAGCAGCTTGGTAGGGGTGGAAGAAAAACTGTTTTTT | CASSLVGVEEKLFF | TRBJ1-4 | TRBV5-4 | NA | few
TGCGCCAGCAGCCTTTCGACTTTCACAGATACGCAGTATTTT | CASSLSTFTDTQYF | TRBJ2-3 | TRBV4-1 | NA | NA
TGTGCCAGCAGTCCTTCGGAGGGCAGCGTTCTTTGGATTGAGCAGTTCTTC | CASSPSEGSVLWIEQFF | TRBJ2-1 | TRBV28 | NA | many
TGTGCCAGCAGCCTAGGGACTAGCGGACCCACAGATACGCAGTATTTT | CASSLGTSGPTDTQYF | TRBJ2-3 | TRBV7-9 | TRBD2 | many
TGTGCCAGCAGCCCCGGGACAGTTGCCTACGAGCAGTACTTC | CASSPGTVAYEQYF | TRBJ2-7 | TRBV9 | TRBD1 | many
TGTGCCAGCAGCCCCTGGCACGAGCAGTACTTC | CASSPWHEQYF | TRBJ2-7 | TRBV6-2/TRBV6-3 | NA | many
TGTGCCAGCGGAGGTGGTAGCGGGAGAGGGCAGTTCTTC | CASGGGSGRGQFF | TRBJ2-1 | TRBV28 | TRBD2 | many
TGTGCCAGCAACCCGGGACAGGCTATTAACATTCAGTACTTC | CASNPGQAINIQYF | TRBJ2-4 | TRBV12-3/TRBV12-4 | TRBD1 | few
TGTGCCAGCAGCTTACCCACCTACACCGGGGAGCTGTTTTTT | CASSLPTYTGELFF | TRBJ2-2 | TRBV13 | NA | NA
TGTGCCAGCAGTGGTGGGGAGGACACTGAAGCTTTCTTT | CASSGGEDTEAFF | TRBJ1-1 | TRBV6-1 | NA | many
TGTGCCAGCAGCCCCCACCGAAAGGAGCGGGGGGGCTACAATGAGCAGTTCTTC | CASSPHRKERGGYNEQFF | TRBJ2-1 | TRBV9 | TRBD2 | many
TGTGCCAGCAGCCAAGACCCGGACAGGGGGCCCAGTGGGGAGCTGTTTTTT | CASSQDPDRGPSGELFF | TRBJ2-2 | TRBV4-2 | TRBD1 | few
TGTGCCAGTAGTATGCGGGGGAACTGGAAGCCCCAGCATTTT | CASSMRGNWKPQHF | TRBJ1-5 | TRBV19 | NA | NA
TGCAGTGCTAGAGCTACAAGGAGGGGGAACATTCAGTACTTC | CSARATRRGNIQYF | TRBJ2-4 | TRBV20-1 | NA | many
TGTGCCAGCAGTTACTCCGGGGTTGACTCCTACGAGCAGTACTTC | CASSYSGVDSYEQYF | TRBJ2-7 | TRBV6-5 | NA | many